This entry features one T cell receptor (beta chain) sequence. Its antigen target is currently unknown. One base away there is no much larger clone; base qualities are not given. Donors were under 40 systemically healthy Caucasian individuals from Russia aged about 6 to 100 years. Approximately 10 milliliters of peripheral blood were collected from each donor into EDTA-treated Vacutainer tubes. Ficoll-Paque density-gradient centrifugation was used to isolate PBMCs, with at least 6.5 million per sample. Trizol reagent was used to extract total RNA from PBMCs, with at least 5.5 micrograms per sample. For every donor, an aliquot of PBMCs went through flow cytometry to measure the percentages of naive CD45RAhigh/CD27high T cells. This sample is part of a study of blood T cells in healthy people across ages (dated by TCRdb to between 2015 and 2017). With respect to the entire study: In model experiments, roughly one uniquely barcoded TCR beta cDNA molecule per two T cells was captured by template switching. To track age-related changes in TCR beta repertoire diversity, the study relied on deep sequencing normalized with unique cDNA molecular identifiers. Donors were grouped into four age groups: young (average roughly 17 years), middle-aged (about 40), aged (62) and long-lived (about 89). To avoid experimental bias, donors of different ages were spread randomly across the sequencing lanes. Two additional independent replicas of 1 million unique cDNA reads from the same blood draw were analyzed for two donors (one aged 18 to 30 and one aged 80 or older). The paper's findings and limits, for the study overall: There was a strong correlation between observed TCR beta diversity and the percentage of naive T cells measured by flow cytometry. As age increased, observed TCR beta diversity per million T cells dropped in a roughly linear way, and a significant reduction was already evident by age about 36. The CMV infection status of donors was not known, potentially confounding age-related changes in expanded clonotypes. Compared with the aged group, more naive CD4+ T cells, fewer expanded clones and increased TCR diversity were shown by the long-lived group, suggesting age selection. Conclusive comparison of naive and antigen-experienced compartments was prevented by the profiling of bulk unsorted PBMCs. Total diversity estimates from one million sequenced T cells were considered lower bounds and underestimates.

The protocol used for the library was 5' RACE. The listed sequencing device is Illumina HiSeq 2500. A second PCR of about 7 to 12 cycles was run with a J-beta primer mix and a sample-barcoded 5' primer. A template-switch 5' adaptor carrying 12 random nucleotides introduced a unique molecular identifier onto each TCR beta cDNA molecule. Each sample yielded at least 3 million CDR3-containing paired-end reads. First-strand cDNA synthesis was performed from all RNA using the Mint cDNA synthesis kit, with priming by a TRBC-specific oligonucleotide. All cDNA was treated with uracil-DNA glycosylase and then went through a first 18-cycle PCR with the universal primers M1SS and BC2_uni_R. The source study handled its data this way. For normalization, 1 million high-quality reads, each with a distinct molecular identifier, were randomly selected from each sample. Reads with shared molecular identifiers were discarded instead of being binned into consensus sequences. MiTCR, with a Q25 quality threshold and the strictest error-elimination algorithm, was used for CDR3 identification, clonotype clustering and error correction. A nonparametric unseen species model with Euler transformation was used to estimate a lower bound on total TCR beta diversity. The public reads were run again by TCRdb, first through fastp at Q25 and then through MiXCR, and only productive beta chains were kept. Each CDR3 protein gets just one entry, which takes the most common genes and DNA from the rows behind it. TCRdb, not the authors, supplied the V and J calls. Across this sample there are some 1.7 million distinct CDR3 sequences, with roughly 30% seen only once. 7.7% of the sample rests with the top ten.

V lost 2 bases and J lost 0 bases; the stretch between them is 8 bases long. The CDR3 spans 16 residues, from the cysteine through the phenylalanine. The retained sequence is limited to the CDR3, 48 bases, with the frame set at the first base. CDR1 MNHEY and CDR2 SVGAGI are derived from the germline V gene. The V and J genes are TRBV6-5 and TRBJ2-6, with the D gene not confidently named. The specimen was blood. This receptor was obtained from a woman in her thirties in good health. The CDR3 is CASSYRTVSGANVLTF. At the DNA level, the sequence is TGTGCCAGCAGTTACAGGACGGTCTCTGGGGCCAACGTCCTGACTTTC.